These 31 T cell receptor beta chains originate from one sample sequenced in a study of CD8 T cells in Susac syndrome. The authors reverse transcribed roughly 0.5 to 1 ug RNA with random hexamers. From the immunoSEQ multiplex PCR reads, TCRdb called clonotypes with MiXCR, one entry per CDR3 protein. This table holds more than 200,000 distinct CDR3 sequences, about 95% found once. The sequencing input was CD4+ T cells from PBMCs. All receptors derive from a human donor with Susac syndrome.

The genes are TRBV20-1 and TRBJ2-6; TRBD2 is a possible D gene (6 bases). This CDR3 comprises 14 residues. V dropped 3 bases and J dropped 2 bases, with 8 bases sitting between them. Germline values: CDR1 DFQATT, CDR2 SNEGSKA (reference sequence). The DNA for the CDR3 is TGCAGTGCTAGCGGCGGGACTGGGGCCAACGTCCTGACTTTC. Translating it yields CSASGGTGANVLTF.

This sequence joins TRBV3-1 and TRBJ1-6; 8 bases match TRBD1. Trimming cost V 1 base and J 6 bases; bases outside gene matches: 5. The CDR3 runs to 16 residues. Germline CDR1 LGHDT, CDR2 YNNKEL (reference sequence). The CDR3 DNA reads TGTGCCAGCAGCCAAGGGACGACAGGGGCTAATTCACCCCTCCACTTT. The encoded protein is CASSQGTTGANSPLHF.

This clonotype has a single count. The V gene is TRBV18, the J gene TRBJ2-7; TRBD2 might be the D (5 bases). Trimming took off 0 bases at V and 5 bases at J, with 14 bases between the two ends. Germline CDR1 reads KGHSH; CDR2 reads LQKENI. The CDR3 contains 15 residues. CDR3 residues: CASSPPNEGSHEQYF. The CDR3 coding sequence is TGTGCCAGCTCACCACCAAACGAGGGTTCCCACGAGCAGTACTTC.

The chain is built from TRBV20-1 and TRBJ2-4; D is undetermined. The CDR3 is made up of 13 amino acids. Trimming removed 6 bases from V and 0 bases from J, with 9 bases in between. Germline CDR1 is DFQATT and CDR2 is SNEGSKA (reference sequence). Written as DNA, the CDR3 is TGCAGTGCATCCGGAACAGCCAAAAACATTCAGTACTTC. Its protein product is CSASGTAKNIQYF.

The chain employs TRBV12-3 or TRBV12-4 and TRBJ1-2, with a possible D match to TRBD1 (6 bases). CDR3 length equals 13 residues. The V end lost 6 bases, the J end lost 7 bases, and 15 bases lay between the germline ends. The CDR3 region is CASSLDRFGGYTF. CDR3 nucleotide sequence: TGTGCCAGCAGCCTCGACAGGTTTGGTGGCTACACCTTC.

J is TRBJ2-2 and V is TRBV4-3; the match to TRBD2 covers 14 bases. Germline CDR1 and CDR2: LGHNA and YSLEER. V lost 0 bases to trimming and J lost 4 bases; unmatched junction nucleotides: 4. This CDR3 has 18 amino acids. CDR3 coding DNA: TGCGCCAGCAGCCAAGATCTCGGACTAGCGGGGGGCACCGGGGAGCTGTTTTTT. The encoded protein is CASSQDLGLAGGTGELFF.

The chain is built from TRBV6-5 and TRBJ2-7; no firm D call. Trimming took off 2 bases at V and 5 bases at J, with 13 bases between the two ends. Looked up from germline, CDR1 is MNHEY and CDR2 is SVGAGI. This CDR3 comprises 14 residues. CDR3 DNA sequence: TGTGCCAGCAGTTACGGTCAGGCCGCCGACGAGCAGTACTTC. Translated, it gives CASSYGQAADEQYF.

Only one count was recorded for this clonotype. The chain employs TRBV4-3 and TRBJ1-1; no clear D. The CDR3 loop spans 14 amino acids. V dropped 0 bases and J dropped 1 base, with 6 bases sitting between them. The germline gives CDR1 LGHNA, CDR2 YSLEER. CDR3 DNA: TGCGCCAGCAGCCAAGATCAGAGGAACACTGAAGCTTTCTTT. This translates into CASSQDQRNTEAFF.

This clonotype was recorded only once. The rearrangement links TRBV30 to TRBJ1-1, with 11 bases identical to TRBD1. The CDR3 has 13 residues. After removal of 2 bases from V and 10 bases from J, the junction contained 6 bases not matched to a gene. From germline, CDR1 is GTSNPN and CDR2 SVGIG (reference sequence). The CDR3 bases are TGTGCCTGGAGTTCCGGGACAGGGGGAATAGCTTTCTTT. It codes for CAWSSGTGGIAFF. Full variable domain (remainder filled in from reference TRBV30 and TRBJ1-1): SQTIHQWPATLVQPVGSPLSLECTVEGTSNPNLYWYRQAAGRGLQLLFYSVGIGQISSEVPQNLSASRPQDRQFILSSKKLLLSDSGFYLCAWSSGTGGIAFFGQGTRLTVV.

Here the CDR3 reads CSASRGPGEQYF. The CDR3 DNA follows: TGCAGTGCTAGCAGGGGGCCGGGCGAGCAGTACTTC. The genes are TRBV20-1 and TRBJ2-7; 8 nucleotides agree with TRBD1. Germline V lookup: CDR1 DFQATT, CDR2 SNEGSKA (reference sequence). This CDR3 contains 12 residues. V trimming: 3 bases; J trimming: 6 bases; junction bases outside the gene matches: 4.

The V and J genes are TRBV7-3 and TRBJ2-3; the D is unclear. The CDR3 is 12 residues long. V lost 5 bases, J lost 6 bases, and 9 bases lay in between. Per germline, CDR1 SGHTA and CDR2 FQGTGA. The chain's CDR3 is CASSVSRDTQYF. CDR3 coding DNA: TGTGCCAGCAGCGTGTCCCGGGATACGCAGTATTTT.

The chain employs TRBV11-2 and TRBJ2-7; no clear D gene. This CDR3 contains 13 residues. Germline lookup yields CDR1 SGHAT and CDR2 FQNNGV. The V gene lost 4 bases and the J gene lost 6 bases, with 13 bases spanning the gap. This chain's CDR3 is CASSSGPAREQYF. The DNA of the CDR3 is TGTGCCAGCAGCTCCGGGCCGGCCCGCGAGCAGTACTTC.

The CDR3 is CASSLGYQRTPVDYNSPLHF. The CDR3 nucleotides read TGTGCCAGCAGCCTAGGGTACCAGCGGACACCCGTCGACTATAATTCACCCCTCCACTTT. The J gene is TRBJ1-6, the V gene TRBV7-8; a weak D match, TRBD1 (5 bases). Germline lookup yields CDR1 SGHVS and CDR2 FQNEAQ. There are 20 residues in the CDR3. The germline V and J ends were trimmed by 5 bases and 3 bases, with 26 bases remaining between them.

The chain recombines TRBV18 with TRBJ1-6, with D perhaps TRBD1 (5 bases). The germline V and J ends were trimmed by 5 bases and 12 bases, with 20 bases remaining between them. The CDR3 has 15 amino acids. Germline V gives CDR1 KGHSH, CDR2 LQKENI. CDR3 loop: CASSLQTGKVGPLHF. CDR3 sequence (DNA): TGTGCCAGCTCATTGCAAACAGGAAAAGTGGGACCCCTCCACTTT.

The rearrangement links TRBV20-1 to TRBJ1-2; D call uncertain. Germline V CDR1 and CDR2: DFQATT, SNEGSKA (reference sequence). Trimming cost V 1 base and J 1 base, with 7 bases left between them. This CDR3 has 13 amino acids. The CDR3 region has the DNA TGCAGTGCTAGAGTCTCCATTAACTATGGCTACACCTTC. Its translation: CSARVSINYGYTF.

The chain has TRBV5-1 and TRBJ1-4; D uncertain. CDR1 SGHRS and CDR2 YFSETQ come from the germline V gene. V was cut by 2 bases and J by 2 bases, with 7 bases left in between. This CDR3 is built from 14 residues. CDR3 sequence: CASSFGETNEKLFF. For the CDR3, the DNA is TGCGCCAGCAGCTTCGGGGAGACTAATGAAAAACTGTTTTTT.

The chain is built from TRBV20-1 and TRBJ2-3; TRBD2 matches at 14 bases. Looked up from germline, CDR1 is DFQATT and CDR2 is SNEGSKA (reference sequence). After removal of 3 bases from V and 1 base from J, the junction contained 12 bases not matched to a gene. The CDR3 is 19 amino acids. The CDR3, as DNA: TGCAGTGCTAGCGGACTAGCGGGGGGCCTAACCGACCGCACAGATACGCAGTATTTT. This gives the protein CSASGLAGGLTDRTDTQYF.

This clonotype was observed a single time. The chain uses TRBV5-6 and TRBJ1-1, with TRBD1 matching 11 bases. Germline CDR1 is SGHDT and CDR2 is YYEEEE. Germline trimming cut 3 bases from V and 1 base from J; bases unmatched to any gene: 5. The CDR3 loop spans 16 amino acids. CDR3 nucleotide sequence: TGTGCCAGCAGCTCCGGACAGGGGGCGAAGAACACTGAAGCTTTCTTT. This encodes CASSSGQGAKNTEAFF.

Worth noting for this clonotype: A junction boundary mismatches the germline segment, possibly from a read error. The rearrangement uses TRBV4-3 and TRBJ1-1; no clear D gene. The CDR3 runs to 14 residues. Germline V CDR1 and CDR2: LGHNA, YSLEER. The CDR3 loop is CASSQDVGDTEAFF. The CDR3 nucleotides read TGCGCCAGCAGCCAAGATGTCGGAGACACCGAAGCTTTCTTT.

The chain combines TRBV20-1 with TRBJ1-5; 8 positions match TRBD1. CDR1 and CDR2 (germline): DFQATT, SNEGSKA (reference sequence). Germline trimming cut 6 bases from V and 9 bases from J; bases unmatched to any gene: 13. The CDR3 loop spans 14 amino acids. CDR3 DNA sequence: TGCAGTGCGCTTAAACAGGGGGGATATCTGCCCCAGCATTTT. This gives the protein CSALKQGGYLPQHF.

The rearrangement uses TRBV2 and TRBJ1-1, with a tentative D call TRBD1 (6 bases). V lost 6 bases, J lost 8 bases, and 19 bases lay in between. The CDR3 is 14 residues long. Per the germline V gene, CDR1 is SNHLY and CDR2 is FYNNEI. This CDR3 is CASSLDSTSPEAFF. The CDR3 DNA reads as TGTGCCAGCAGCTTGGACAGCACCTCTCCCGAAGCTTTCTTT.

The chain is built from TRBV9 and TRBJ2-2; D not resolved. This CDR3 region has 13 residues. The V and J ends lost 0 bases and 7 bases respectively, with 7 bases between them. Germline CDR1 SGDLS, CDR2 YYNGEE. CDR3 nucleotides: TGTGCCAGCAGCGTAGGGGTGAACGGGGAGCTGTTTTTT. Its translation is CASSVGVNGELFF.

J is TRBJ2-2 and V is TRBV7-8; D is undetermined. Germline V gene sequence: CDR1 SGHVS, CDR2 FQNEAQ. CDR3 size: 15 residues. The V and J ends lost 0 bases and 5 bases respectively, with 10 bases between them. The CDR3 protein is CASSLASEGTGELFF. CDR3 in DNA: TGTGCCAGCAGCTTAGCCAGCGAAGGGACCGGGGAGCTGTTTTTT.

This chain connects TRBV25-1 to TRBJ1-2; the D is unclear. Germline V gene lookup returns CDR1 MGHDK and CDR2 SYGVNS. Trimming stripped 3 bases from V and 2 bases from J, with 10 bases between. The CDR3 totals 14 residues. The DNA for the CDR3 is TGTGCCAGCAGTGAGCTGCCGGCGAACTATGGCTACACCTTC. Translating it yields CASSELPANYGYTF.

V is TRBV28 and J is TRBJ1-6; D is unresolved. The CDR3 contains 12 residues. Deletions cut 6 bases from V and 8 bases from J, with 8 bases between. Germline CDR1 reads MDHEN; CDR2 reads SYDVKM. The CDR3 loop is CASSPGDSPLHF. The CDR3, as DNA: TGTGCCAGCAGCCCCGGGGATTCACCCCTCCACTTT.

The chain is built from TRBV12-3 or TRBV12-4 and TRBJ2-7, with a weak D call TRBD1 (6 bases). This CDR3 region has 12 residues. The ends were cut back, 5 bases at V and 6 bases at J, with 11 bases in the middle. As DNA, the CDR3 is TGTGCCAGCAGTGTAACAGGGCTCGAGCAGTACTTC. Residues: CASSVTGLEQYF.

The J gene is TRBJ1-3, the V gene TRBV5-6; no reliable D call. The CDR3 runs to 17 residues. The germline V gene encodes CDR1 SGHDT and CDR2 YYEEEE. Trimming left V 3 bases short and J 0 bases short, with 16 bases between. CDR3 sequence reads: CASSSSSDPSSGNTIYF. CDR3 bases: TGTGCCAGCAGCTCTTCCAGTGATCCCAGCTCTGGAAACACCATATATTTT. Together with reference TRBV5-6 and TRBJ1-3, the CDR3 gives the full variable domain: DAGVTQSPTHLIKTRGQQVTLRCSPKSGHDTVSWYQQALGQGPQFIFQYYEEEERQRGNFPDRFSGHQFPNYSSELNVNALLLGDSALYLCASSSSSDPSSGNTIYFGEGSWLTVV.

This clonotype was found a few times. The chain employs TRBV12-3 or TRBV12-4 and TRBJ2-7, with D uncertain. Between the trimmed V and J ends, which lost 4 bases and 4 bases, there was a span of 5 bases. The CDR3 covers 11 residues. The CDR3 nucleotides read TGTGCCAGCAGTTCCCTATACGAGCAGTACTTC. Amino acid sequence: CASSSLYEQYF.

V gene TRBV5-1 combines with J gene TRBJ1-2; perhaps TRBD1 as D (6 bases). This CDR3 has 15 residues. In germline, CDR1 is SGHRS, CDR2 YFSETQ. The V gene lost 2 bases and the J gene lost 8 bases, with 19 bases spanning the gap. The CDR3 sequence is CASSFDATGGGGYTF. The CDR3 nucleotides are TGCGCCAGCAGCTTTGACGCGACAGGCGGGGGAGGCTACACCTTC.

A word on this clonotype: One end of the junction varies from germline; a read error may be responsible. The chain is built from TRBV15 and TRBJ2-1; TRBD2 matches at 12 bases. Germline-derived CDR1 and CDR2 are LNHNV and YYDKDF (reference sequence). This CDR3 region has 15 residues. The CDR3 reads CAISTPSGGAYEQFF. The CDR3 bases are TGTGCCATCAGCACTCCTAGCGGGGGGGCGTATGAGCAGTTCTTC.

The V call is TRBV28, the J call TRBJ1-6; 9 nucleotides line up with TRBD1. Germline loops: CDR1 MDHEN, CDR2 SYDVKM. The CDR3 loop spans 16 amino acids. V was clipped by 5 bases and J by 0 bases; unmatched bases: 2. CDR3 protein: CASSLGQGSYNSPLHF. CDR3 DNA: TGTGCCAGCAGTCTGGGACAGGGCTCCTATAATTCACCCCTCCACTTT.